The 25 T cell receptor beta chains below were found in one sample sequenced in a study of cytomegalovirus exposure and HLA in healthy donors listed by TCRdb under 2017. Libraries were made using the immunoSEQ multiplex PCR assay. The multiplex PCR relied on a mix of 60 forward primers for TCR Vbeta segments and 13 reverse primers for TCR Jbeta segments. The source is immuneACCESS, and TCRdb retained only in-frame sequences with V and J called. Part of the clones is not carried over; for the studies checked, unresolved V genes explain less than half of this, and the remainder is unexplained. For this sample there are 110,000 to 150,000 clones; roughly 80% appear just once. About 4.4% of the sample is taken by the ten largest. Sample: PBMCs. The source of these receptors is a man in his forties in good health and CMV-seronegative.

The chain uses TRBV19 and TRBJ1-2; 12 bases line up with TRBD1. V trimming: 1 base; J trimming: 6 bases; junction bases outside the gene matches: 9. The length of the CDR3 is 17 residues. Germline CDR1 is LNHDA and CDR2 is SQIVND (reference sequence). The CDR3, as DNA: TGTGCCAGTAGTATAGCGGGACAGGGGGCTATGAGCAATGGCTACACCTTC. The encoded protein is CASSIAGQGAMSNGYTF.

The chain recombines TRBV10-1 with TRBJ2-2, with a possible D match to TRBD2 (6 bases). The germline V gene encodes CDR1 WNHNN and CDR2 SYGVQD (reference sequence). The CDR3 is 13 amino acids. Deletions cut 6 bases from V and 2 bases from J, with 7 bases between. The CDR3 is CASRGGNTGELFF. The CDR3 coding sequence is TGCGCCAGCAGGGGAGGTAACACCGGGGAGCTGTTTTTT.

This rearrangement joins TRBV5-1 to TRBJ1-3; D gene uncertain. V shed 0 bases and J shed 3 bases, with 10 bases lying between them. Per the germline V gene, CDR1 is SGHRS and CDR2 is YFSETQ. CDR3 length equals 15 residues. DNA of the CDR3: TGCGCCAGCAGCTTGGCCCCGCCTAATGGAAACACCATATATTTT. Translating gives CASSLAPPNGNTIYF. The full variable domain, in which reference TRBV5-1 and TRBJ1-3 provide the parts outside the CDR3, is KAGVTQTPRYLIKTRGQQVTLSCSPISGHRSVSWYQQTPGQGLQFLFEYFSETQRNKGNFPGRFSGRQFSNSRSEMNVSTLELGDSALYLCASSLAPPNGNTIYFGEGSWLTVV.

This clone was recorded once. The chain recombines TRBV30 with TRBJ2-1; 7 nucleotides agree with TRBD2. Germline values: CDR1 GTSNPN, CDR2 SVGIG (reference sequence). V gave up 5 bases and J gave up 4 bases; unmatched junction bases: 8. The CDR3 sequence is 14 residues long. The CDR3 DNA reads as TGTGCCTGGTCCCCAGCGGGGATTTACAATGAGCAGTTCTTC. Translated, it gives CAWSPAGIYNEQFF.

This chain links TRBV7-9 with TRBJ2-7, with TRBD1 matching 9 bases. The CDR3 is 15 amino acids. Germline assignment: CDR1 SEHNR and CDR2 FQNEAQ (reference sequence). Germline trimming cut 4 bases from V and 4 bases from J; bases unmatched to any gene: 8. The DNA for the CDR3 is TGTGCCAGCAGCTCCCGCGGGACAGGGCAGTACGAGCAGTACTTC. Translating gives CASSSRGTGQYEQYF.

The rearrangement uses TRBV6-1 and TRBJ1-2; D not certain. The V gene's germline CDR1 is MNHNS and CDR2 SASEGT. The CDR3 consists of 12 residues. V gave up 6 bases and J gave up 7 bases, with 12 bases separating them. CDR3 sequence reads: CASRVQYSGYTF. The CDR3 region has the DNA TGTGCCAGCAGAGTTCAATACAGTGGCTACACCTTC.

V usage is TRBV6-5 and J usage is TRBJ2-2, with D possibly being TRBD1 (5 bases). Germline CDR1 and CDR2: MNHEY and SVGAGI. The germline V and J ends were trimmed by 0 bases and 4 bases, with 12 bases remaining between them. The CDR3 is made up of 16 amino acids. CDR3 sequence (DNA): TGTGCCAGCAGTTACTCTCATCCAGGGCCCACCGGGGAGCTGTTTTTT. Translation: CASSYSHPGPTGELFF.

This chain connects TRBV9 to TRBJ1-6; 8 positions match TRBD1. There are 15 residues in the CDR3. Germline V lookup: CDR1 SGDLS, CDR2 YYNGEE. J gave up 8 bases and V 5 bases, and 9 bases lay outside the gene matches. The CDR3, as DNA: TGTGCCAGCAGTCAGGGGGCAGTTGGGTATTCACCCCTCCACTTT. It codes for CASSQGAVGYSPLHF.

The gene calls are TRBV7-6 and TRBJ2-7; 11 nucleotides line up with TRBD2. The CDR3 has 17 amino acids. V was pared by 5 bases and J by 0 bases, with 9 bases of the junction left unmatched. Germline-derived CDR1 and CDR2 are SGHVS and FNYEAQ. CDR3 coding DNA: TGTGCCAGCAGCCCCACCGTAGCGGGGGGGTTCTCCTACGAGCAGTACTTC. Translating it yields CASSPTVAGGFSYEQYF.

This clone was seen a single time. The chain joins TRBV18 to TRBJ1-1, with a tentative D call TRBD1 (6 bases). CDR1 and CDR2 from the germline V gene are KGHSH and LQKENI. The ends were cut back, 2 bases at V and 1 base at J, with 17 bases in the middle. This CDR3 has 17 amino acids. The CDR3 protein is CASSPSVGAPQNTEAFF. Written as DNA, the CDR3 is TGTGCCAGCTCACCAAGTGTGGGGGCTCCTCAGAACACTGAAGCTTTCTTT.

The chain carries TRBV5-1 and TRBJ1-2, with 11 bases identical to TRBD1. Per the germline V gene, CDR1 is SGHRS and CDR2 is YFSETQ. V dropped 1 base and J dropped 0; count of bases not matched to a gene: 5. CDR3 length equals 17 residues. Written as DNA, the CDR3 is TGCGCCAGCAGCTTGCCTCCGGGACAGGGGGCTAACTATGGCTACACCTTC. This codes for CASSLPPGQGANYGYTF. Full variable domain (rest looked up from reference TRBV5-1 and TRBJ1-2): KAGVTQTPRYLIKTRGQQVTLSCSPISGHRSVSWYQQTPGQGLQFLFEYFSETQRNKGNFPGRFSGRQFSNSRSEMNVSTLELGDSALYLCASSLPPGQGANYGYTFGSGTRLTVV.

The rearrangement joins TRBV10-2 to TRBJ2-6; TRBD1 might be the D (5 bases). V was shortened by 3 bases and J by 2 bases, with 8 bases between the two germline ends. CDR1 and CDR2 (germline): WSHSY, SAAADI. The CDR3 runs to 15 residues. The CDR3 sequence: CASSDWGAGANVLTF. CDR3 in DNA: TGCGCCAGCAGTGATTGGGGCGCTGGGGCCAACGTCCTGACTTTC.

The gene calls are TRBV5-6 and TRBJ2-5, with D possibly TRBD2 on 7 matching bases. The CDR3 totals 15 residues. Trimming left V 1 base short and J 0 bases short, with 10 bases between. Germline CDR1 is SGHDT and CDR2 is YYEEEE. Here the CDR3 reads CASSLKGGYQETQYF. CDR3 DNA sequence: TGTGCCAGCAGCTTGAAGGGGGGGTACCAAGAGACCCAGTACTTC. The entire variable domain, with the rest obtained from reference TRBV5-6 and TRBJ2-5, is as follows: DAGVTQSPTHLIKTRGQQVTLRCSPKSGHDTVSWYQQALGQGPQFIFQYYEEEERQRGNFPDRFSGHQFPNYSSELNVNALLLGDSALYLCASSLKGGYQETQYFGPGTRLLVL.

For this clone: One junction end does not reproduce the germline sequence, and a read error may be involved. This chain uses TRBV7-9 with TRBJ1-2, with D hard to call. Germline loops: CDR1 SEHNR, CDR2 FQNEAQ (reference sequence). This CDR3 has 11 amino acids. The CDR3 loop is CASTVIYGYTF. The CDR3 DNA reads TGTGCTAGCACGGTCATCTATGGCTACACCTTC. Full variable domain (remainder filled in from reference TRBV7-9 and TRBJ1-2): DTGVSQNPRHKITKRGQNVTFRCDPISEHNRLYWYRQTLGQGPEFLTYFQNEAQLEKSRLLSDRFSAERPKGSFSTLEIQRTEQGDSAMYLCASTVIYGYTFGSGTRLTVV.

CDR3 in DNA: TGCGCCAGCAGCCAAGCGACAGCCTACTCCTACGAGCAGTACTTC. It is translated as CASSQATAYSYEQYF. The rearrangement uses TRBV4-3 and TRBJ2-7; possibly TRBD1 for D (5 bases). The CDR3 extends over 15 amino acids. V shed 1 base and J shed 0 bases, with 10 bases lying between them. Germline V gene sequence: CDR1 LGHNA, CDR2 YSLEER.

The chain has TRBV2 and TRBJ1-4, with D tentatively TRBD1 (5 bases). CDR1 SNHLY and CDR2 FYNNEI come from the germline V gene. CDR3 length equals 15 residues. V was clipped by 6 bases and J by 5 bases, with 16 bases between them. The CDR3 loop reads CASRFQGLLNEKLFF. The CDR3 DNA follows: TGTGCCAGCAGATTCCAGGGCCTTCTAAATGAAAAACTGTTTTTT.

The genes are TRBV4-1 and TRBJ2-5; D not certain. Germline assignment: CDR1 MGHRA and CDR2 YSYEKL. Trimming removed 1 base from V and 6 bases from J, with 9 bases in between. CDR3 length equals 13 residues. CDR3 DNA: TGCGCCAGCAGCCAAGCAGGAAAGCAGACCCAGTACTTC. Encoded protein: CASSQAGKQTQYF.

This sequence joins TRBV7-8 and TRBJ2-1; D is ambiguous. Germline-derived CDR1 and CDR2 are SGHVS and FQNEAQ. Trimming left V 2 bases short and J 2 bases short, with 10 bases between. The CDR3 sequence is 15 residues long. The CDR3 region is CASSLRGDPYNEQFF. CDR3 sequence (DNA): TGTGCCAGCAGCTTACGCGGCGATCCCTACAATGAGCAGTTCTTC.

Notes on this clone: This sample includes further DNA sequences coding for the same CDR3. V usage is TRBV18 and J usage is TRBJ1-4, with TRBD1 as a possible D gene (5 bases). With 3 bases removed from V and 5 bases from J, the gap between germline ends came to 10 bases. From germline, CDR1 is KGHSH and CDR2 LQKENI. CDR3 size: 14 residues. CDR3 protein: CASSPGRGNEKLFF. The DNA for the CDR3 is TGTGCCAGCTCACCGGGGAGGGGAAATGAAAAACTGTTTTTT.

The rearrangement joins TRBV5-1 to TRBJ1-6; maybe TRBD1 (5 bases). Per the germline V gene, CDR1 is SGHRS and CDR2 is YFSETQ. The CDR3 covers 15 residues. Trimming took off 0 bases at V and 10 bases at J, with 14 bases between the two ends. The CDR3 region is CASSLAGREGSPLHF. CDR3 coding DNA: TGCGCCAGCAGCTTGGCTGGCAGGGAGGGATCACCCCTCCACTTT.

The V call is TRBV6-6, the J call TRBJ2-1, with a tentative D call TRBD2 (5 bases). V lost 0 bases and J lost 1, with 7 bases in between. CDR1 and CDR2 (germline): MNHNY, SVGAGI (reference sequence). The CDR3 is 15 residues long. The CDR3 sequence: CASSYSLASYNEQFF. CDR3 bases: TGTGCCAGCAGTTACTCTCTAGCTTCCTACAATGAGCAGTTCTTC.

V usage is TRBV14 and J usage is TRBJ1-3, with D possibly TRBD1 on 5 matching bases. The germline V and J ends were trimmed by 2 bases and 4 bases, with 21 bases remaining between them. CDR1 SGHDN and CDR2 FVKESK come from the germline V gene. The CDR3 spans 18 residues. The CDR3 DNA reads as TGTGCCAGCAGCCAACTCCGGGGGAGGGTTAACCCCGGAAACACCATATATTTT. It yields the protein CASSQLRGRVNPGNTIYF.

This chain joins TRBV7-9 and TRBJ2-5; 14 positions match TRBD2. CDR1 is SEHNR, CDR2 FQNEAQ, per germline (reference sequence). The CDR3 is 16 amino acids. The junction had 8 bases not matched to a gene; V was cut back by 8 bases and J by 3 bases. The CDR3 bases are TGTGCCAGCGGTTCGACTAGCGGGGGGGCTAAAGAGACCCAGTACTTC. This encodes CASGSTSGGAKETQYF.

The chain links TRBV5-1 to TRBJ2-3, with 10 bases aligning to TRBD1. Germline lookup yields CDR1 SGHRS and CDR2 YFSETQ. The V gene end was trimmed by 4 bases and the J gene end by 7 bases; junction bases not matched to a gene: 3. The CDR3 loop spans 13 amino acids. The DNA for the CDR3 is TGCGCCAGCAGCCCGACAGGGGGCAATACGCAGTATTTT. Translated: CASSPTGGNTQYF.

The V call is TRBV19, the J call TRBJ1-3; possible D gene TRBD1, 5 bases. V was pared by 5 bases and J by 0 bases, with 14 bases between. CDR3 length: 16 residues. Germline CDR1 reads LNHDA; CDR2 reads SQIVND (reference sequence). The CDR3 is CASSLGAMYSGNTIYF. CDR3 DNA sequence: TGTGCCAGTAGTCTTGGGGCTATGTACTCTGGAAACACCATATATTTT.